This T cell receptor (beta chain) was found in a study of blood T cell repertoires in COVID-19. The CDR3 sequence is 13 residues long. The germline gives CDR1 SNHLY, CDR2 FYNNEI. Trimming cost V 1 base and J 3 bases, with 6 bases left between them. Profiled with immunoSEQ multiplex PCR; TCRdb holds only in-frame clones, not every one. Of approximately 180,000 clones listed, more than 80% are singletons. Individuals drawn from 20 to 25 US areas were roughly 18 to 95 years old. Self-reported history from a screening survey and questionnaire set each donor's cohort. The chain employs TRBV2 and TRBJ1-2; D not resolved. The TCR originated in a man in his forties who had recovered from COVID-19. The sample consisted of PBMCs or T cells enriched from blood (not recorded which). CDR3 region: CASSEGVDYGYTF. The CDR3 region has the DNA TGTGCCAGCAGTGAAGGCGTAGACTATGGCTACACCTTC.